This T cell receptor (beta chain) was obtained from a study of blood T cell repertoires in COVID-19. Study-level information: Some COVID-19 samples were acute and others convalescent; all came from the United States, Italy and Spain.

Assay: immunoSEQ multiplex PCR; the TCRdb copy retains only in-frame clones and omits some. The profile covers roughly 430,000 clones, with roughly 87% appearing a single time and roughly 1.9% taken by the ten largest. Germline-derived CDR1 and CDR2 are MGHRA and YSYEKL. The ends were cut back, 0 bases at V and 0 bases at J, with 6 bases in the middle. There are 15 residues in the CDR3. This clone was observed a handful of times. Sequenced sample: PBMCs or T cells enriched from blood (not recorded which). The chain carries TRBV4-1 and TRBJ1-5, with a weak D call TRBD1 (5 bases). This TCR was recovered from a woman in her forties with acute COVID-19. The CDR3 nucleotides read TGCGCCAGCAGCCAAGAGGGGGGTAGCAATCAGCCCCAGCATTTT. Translation: CASSQEGGSNQPQHF.